This T cell receptor beta chain is from a study of blood T cell repertoires in COVID-19. TCRdb keeps only in-frame clones here, not all; method: immunoSEQ multiplex PCR. Of roughly 200,000 clones listed, around 84% are singletons. From germline, CDR1 is SGHRS and CDR2 YFSETQ. With 0 bases clipped from V and 3 bases from J, the junction kept 7 bases outside the gene matches. The CDR3 extends over 16 amino acids. V gene TRBV5-1 combines with J gene TRBJ2-3, with TRBD1 identical over 7 bases. This receptor was taken from an elderly man with acute or convalescent COVID-19. Sequenced: peripheral blood. The CDR3 loop is CASSLVKGAGTDTQYF. The CDR3 region has the DNA TGCGCCAGCAGCTTGGTAAAGGGGGCCGGGACAGATACGCAGTATTTT.